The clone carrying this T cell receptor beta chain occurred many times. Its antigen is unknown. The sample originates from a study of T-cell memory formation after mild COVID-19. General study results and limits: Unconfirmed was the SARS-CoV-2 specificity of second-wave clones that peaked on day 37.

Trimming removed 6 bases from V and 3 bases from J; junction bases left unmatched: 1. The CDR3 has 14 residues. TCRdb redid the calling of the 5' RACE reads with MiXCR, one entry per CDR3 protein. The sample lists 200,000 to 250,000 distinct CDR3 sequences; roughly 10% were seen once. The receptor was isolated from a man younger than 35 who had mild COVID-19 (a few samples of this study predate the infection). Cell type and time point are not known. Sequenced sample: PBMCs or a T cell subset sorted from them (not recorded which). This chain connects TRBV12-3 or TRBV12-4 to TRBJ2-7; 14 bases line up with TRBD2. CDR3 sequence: CASSGTSGGYEQYF. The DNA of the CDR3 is TGTGCCAGCAGCGGGACTAGCGGGGGCTACGAGCAGTACTTC.